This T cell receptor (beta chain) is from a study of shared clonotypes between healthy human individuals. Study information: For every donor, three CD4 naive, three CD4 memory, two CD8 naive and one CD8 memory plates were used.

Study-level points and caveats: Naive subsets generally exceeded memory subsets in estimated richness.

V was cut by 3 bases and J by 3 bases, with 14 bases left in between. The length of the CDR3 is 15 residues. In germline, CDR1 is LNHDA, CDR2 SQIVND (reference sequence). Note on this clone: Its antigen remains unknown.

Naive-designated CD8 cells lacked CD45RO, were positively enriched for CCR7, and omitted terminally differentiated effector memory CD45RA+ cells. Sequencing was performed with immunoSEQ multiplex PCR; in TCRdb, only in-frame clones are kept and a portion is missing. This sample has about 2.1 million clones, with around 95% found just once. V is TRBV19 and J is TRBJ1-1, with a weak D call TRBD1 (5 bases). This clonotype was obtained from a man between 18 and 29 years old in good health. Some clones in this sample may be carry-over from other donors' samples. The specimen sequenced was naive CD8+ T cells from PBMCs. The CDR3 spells CASSIWDGRDTEAFF. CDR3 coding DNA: TGTGCCAGTAGTATCTGGGACGGCCGGGACACTGAAGCTTTCTTT.